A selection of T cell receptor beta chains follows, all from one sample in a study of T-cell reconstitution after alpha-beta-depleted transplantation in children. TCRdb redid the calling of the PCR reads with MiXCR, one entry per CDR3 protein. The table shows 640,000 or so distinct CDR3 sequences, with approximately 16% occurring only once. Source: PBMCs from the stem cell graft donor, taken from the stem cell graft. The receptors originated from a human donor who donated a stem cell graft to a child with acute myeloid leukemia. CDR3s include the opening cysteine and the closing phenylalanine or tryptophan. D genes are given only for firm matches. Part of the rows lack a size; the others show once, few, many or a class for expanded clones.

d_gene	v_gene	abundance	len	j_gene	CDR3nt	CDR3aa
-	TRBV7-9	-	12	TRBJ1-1	TGTGCCAGCACACACACAAACACTGAAGCTTTCTTT	CASTHTNTEAFF
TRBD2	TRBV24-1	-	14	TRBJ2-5	TGTGCCACCTCCCAGGCGGGGGGCGGCGAGACCCAGTACTTC	CATSQAGGGETQYF
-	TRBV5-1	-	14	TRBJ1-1	TGCGCCAGCAGCTCCACAGGGACGGCCACTGAAGCTTTCTTT	CASSSTGTATEAFF
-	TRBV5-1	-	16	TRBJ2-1	TGCGCCAGCAGCCTCCTGCGGGGCGCAACTGTGAATGAGCAGTTCTTC	CASSLLRGATVNEQFF
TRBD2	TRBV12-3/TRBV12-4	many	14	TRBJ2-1	TGTGCCAGCAGCCGGACTAGCGGGGGCCATGAGCAGTTCTTC	CASSRTSGGHEQFF
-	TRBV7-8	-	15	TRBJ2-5	TGTGCCAGCAGCTTTGGTCGGTGGGATCAAGAGACCCAGTACTTC	CASSFGRWDQETQYF
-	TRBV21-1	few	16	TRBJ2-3	TGTGCCAGCAGCTCCCGGACAGGGGGCACCACAGATACGCAGTATTTT	CASSSRTGGTTDTQYF
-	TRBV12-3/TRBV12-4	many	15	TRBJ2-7	TGTGCCAGCAGTTTACAGACAGTGGTCTCCTACGAGCAGTACTTC	CASSLQTVVSYEQYF
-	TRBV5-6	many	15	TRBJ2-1	TGTGCCAGCAGCTTGAGTCGGAGCTCCTACAATGAGCAGTTCTTC	CASSLSRSSYNEQFF
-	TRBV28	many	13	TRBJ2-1	TGTGCCTCCCATTCCGGGGCCTACAATGAGCAGTTCTTC	CASHSGAYNEQFF
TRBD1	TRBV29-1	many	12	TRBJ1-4	TGCAGCGTTCAGACAGGGGTGGAAAAACTGTTTTTT	CSVQTGVEKLFF
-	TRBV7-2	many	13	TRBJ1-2	TGTGCCAGCAGCTTATACAGGGAAAATGGCTACACCTTC	CASSLYRENGYTF
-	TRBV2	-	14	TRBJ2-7	TGTGCCAGCAGGCGAGTCCAGGGGCGTTACGAGCAGTACTTC	CASRRVQGRYEQYF
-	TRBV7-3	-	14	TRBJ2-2	TGTGCCAGCAGGCCTCGAGGGGGTACCGGGGAGCTGTTTTTT	CASRPRGGTGELFF
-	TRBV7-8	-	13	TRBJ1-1	TGTGCCAGCAGCTTAGGCGGCGGGCCTGAAGCTTTCTTT	CASSLGGGPEAFF
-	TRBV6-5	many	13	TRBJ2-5	TGTGCCAGCAGTTATCGGCGGCAAGAGACCCAGTACTTC	CASSYRRQETQYF